These 28 T cell receptor beta chains were sequenced from one sample in a study of T cells in Graves' hyperthyroidism and ophthalmopathy. Researchers amplified the TCR beta CDR3 regions from RNA transcripts. TCR CDR3 regions were first amplified by RT-PCR with HTBI primers. From the multiplex PCR reads, TCRdb called clonotypes with MiXCR, one entry per CDR3 protein. The sample gives 700,000 to 950,000 distinct CDR3 sequences, roughly a third of which show up once; less than 35% is in the top ten. The sequenced material came from blood. The receptors were gathered from a middle-aged woman with Graves' hyperthyroidism.

This clonotype has only a few counts. The chain links TRBV4-3 to TRBJ2-5; possibly TRBD2 for D (5 bases). The V and J ends lost 5 bases and 5 bases respectively, with 18 bases between them. Per germline, CDR1 LGHNA and CDR2 YSLEER. CDR3 size: 15 residues. The CDR3 region is CASSSAPGISETQYF. The CDR3 region has the DNA TGCGCCAGCAGCTCAGCCCCGGGGATAAGTGAGACCCAGTACTTC.

A remark on this clonotype: This clone may be a read error of a much larger clone one base away. The chain combines TRBV10-3 with TRBJ2-7, with 9 nucleotides matching TRBD1. Germline V lookup: CDR1 ENHRY, CDR2 SYGVKD. The CDR3 has 14 amino acids. Unmatched junction bases numbered 5, after V lost 5 bases and J lost 3 bases. In DNA form, the CDR3 reads TGTGCCATCAGTCGGGACAGGGCATACTACGAGCAGTACTTC. As protein: CAISRDRAYYEQYF.

This clonotype has more than one count but fewer than ten. The genes are TRBV25-1 and TRBJ2-7; maybe TRBD2 (5 bases). Trimming cost V 4 bases and J 2 bases, with 27 bases left between them. The CDR3 length is 19 residues. The germline CDR1 and CDR2 sequences are MGHDK and SYGVNS. CDR3 in amino acids: CASSGFRLTETGETYEQYF. In DNA form, the CDR3 reads TGTGCCAGCAGTGGGTTCAGACTAACCGAAACTGGAGAAACCTACGAGCAGTACTTC.

J is TRBJ2-5 and V is TRBV27; TRBD1 matches at 10 bases. This CDR3 region has 18 residues. Looked up from germline, CDR1 is MNHEY and CDR2 is SMNVEV (reference sequence). V shed 5 bases, J shed 0 bases, and the junction held 12 bases outside the gene matches. The chain's CDR3 is CASSPSRDRGLNQETQYF. In nucleotides, the CDR3 is TGTGCCAGCAGTCCGTCCCGGGACAGGGGACTCAACCAAGAGACCCAGTACTTC.

This chain joins TRBV25-1 and TRBJ1-1, with D possibly matching TRBD1 (6 bases). V was pared by 6 bases and J by 4 bases, with 12 bases between. This CDR3 spans 13 amino acids. Looked up from germline, CDR1 is MGHDK and CDR2 is SYGVNS. DNA of the CDR3: TGTGCCAGCAGAGCCCCAGGGGCCACTGAAGCTTTCTTT. Protein: CASRAPGATEAFF.

This clonotype was seen a few times. The rearrangement uses TRBV10-3 and TRBJ1-4; a possible D gene is TRBD1 (5 bases). This CDR3 spans 13 amino acids. The V end lost 10 bases, the J end lost 8 bases, and 17 bases lay between the germline ends. Germline lookup yields CDR1 ENHRY and CDR2 SYGVKD. The DNA of the CDR3 is TGTGCCAGCACCCAGGACACTTTCGAAAAACTGTTTTTT. Its protein product is CASTQDTFEKLFF.

This clonotype has a count of ten or more. V and J are TRBV6-5 and TRBJ1-3; D is unclear. V lost 8 bases, J lost 0 bases, and 20 bases lay in between. This CDR3 spans 17 amino acids. The germline gives CDR1 MNHEY, CDR2 SVGAGI. The DNA for the CDR3 is TGTGCCAGCGGGAGGTCGAACAGTCCGAGCTCTGGAAACACCATATATTTT. As protein: CASGRSNSPSSGNTIYF.

This chain joins TRBV5-1 and TRBJ2-7; 7 positions agree with TRBD2. Germline lookup yields CDR1 SGHRS and CDR2 YFSETQ. J was trimmed by 6 bases and V by 4 bases; bases with no gene match: 13. The CDR3 consists of 15 residues. CDR3 bases: TGCGCCAGCAGCCGACCCCCTGGTAGCGGGTCCGAGCAGTACTTC. Residues: CASSRPPGSGSEQYF.

This clonotype came up a few times. V usage is TRBV10-3 and J usage is TRBJ1-1; D gene unclear. Germline CDR1 is ENHRY and CDR2 is SYGVKD. The CDR3 is made up of 13 amino acids. The ends were cut back, 5 bases at V and 2 bases at J, with 9 bases in the middle. The CDR3 nucleotides are TGTGCCATCAGTACACGCGGAAACACTGAAGCTTTCTTT. Translation: CAISTRGNTEAFF.

The chain is built from TRBV7-9 and TRBJ1-5; no firm D call. This CDR3 has 15 residues. CDR1 is SEHNR, CDR2 FQNEAQ, per germline (reference sequence). With 5 bases removed from V and 0 bases from J, the gap between germline ends came to 11 bases. The CDR3 region has the DNA TGTGCCAGCAGCCCGGACGGATATAGCAATCAGCCCCAGCATTTT. The encoded protein is CASSPDGYSNQPQHF.

This clonotype occurred many times. The chain links TRBV9 to TRBJ2-7; 11 positions agree with TRBD2. Per the germline V gene, CDR1 is SGDLS and CDR2 is YYNGEE. This CDR3 is 15 amino acids long. The V segment lost 2 bases and the J segment 2 bases; nucleotides outside the gene matches: 3. The CDR3 loop is CASSVGTSGTYEQYF. The CDR3 nucleotides are TGTGCCAGCAGCGTCGGGACTAGCGGTACCTACGAGCAGTACTTC. The whole variable domain, remainder taken from reference TRBV9 and TRBJ2-7, is DSGVTQTPKHLITATGQRVTLRCSPRSGDLSVYWYQQSLDQGLQFLIQYYNGEERAKGNILERFSAQQFPDLHSELNLSSLELGDSALYFCASSVGTSGTYEQYFGPGTRLTVT.

The J gene is TRBJ2-2, the V gene TRBV7-8; 7 positions agree with TRBD2. Germline V gene lookup returns CDR1 SGHVS and CDR2 FQNEAQ. This CDR3 spans 13 amino acids. Trimming at V came to 1 base and at J to 7 bases, leaving 0 bases not matched to a gene. The CDR3 protein is CASSLGDYGELFF. In nucleotides, the CDR3 is TGTGCCAGCAGCTTAGGGGACTACGGGGAGCTGTTTTTT.

In its sample, this clonotype was seen many times. The J gene is TRBJ1-6, the V gene TRBV13; D unclear. The germline gives CDR1 PRHDT, CDR2 FYEKMQ (reference sequence). Trimming cost V 4 bases and J 5 bases, with 15 bases left between them. The CDR3 loop spans 16 amino acids. The CDR3: CASSSVLRGHNSPLHF. CDR3 in DNA: TGTGCCAGCAGCTCAGTCTTGCGGGGTCATAATTCACCCCTCCACTTT.

The genes are TRBV10-3 and TRBJ1-2; D remains unclear. There are 10 residues in the CDR3. Germline loops: CDR1 ENHRY, CDR2 SYGVKD. The V end lost 6 bases, the J end lost 12 bases, and 11 bases lay between the germline ends. The CDR3 region is CAIRQDVNTF. In nucleotides, the CDR3 is TGTGCCATCAGGCAGGACGTGAACACCTTC.

The genes are TRBV11-2 and TRBJ2-2; D gene ambiguous. CDR3 length: 15 residues. V lost 2 bases and J 4 bases, leaving 11 bases between the germline ends. Per the germline V gene, CDR1 is SGHAT and CDR2 is FQNNGV. The CDR3 loop reads CASSLILTPTGELFF. The CDR3 coding sequence is TGTGCCAGCAGCTTAATCCTTACCCCCACCGGGGAGCTGTTTTTT.

This clonotype came up many times. The rearrangement joins TRBV7-6 to TRBJ1-2, with 7 bases lining up with TRBD1. With V trimmed by 1 base and J by 6 bases, 8 bases remained unmatched. Germline-derived CDR1 and CDR2 are SGHVS and FNYEAQ. This CDR3 is built from 15 residues. The CDR3 DNA reads TGTGCCAGCAGCTTAGGGCCGAGACAGGGCGATGGCTACACCTTC. Protein sequence: CASSLGPRQGDGYTF.

This clonotype was seen at least ten times. This chain uses TRBV5-1 with TRBJ2-7; possible D gene TRBD1, 5 bases. Trimming shortened V by 4 bases and J by 0 bases, and 14 bases separated the two germline ends. The CDR3 runs 15 residues. Germline-derived CDR1 and CDR2 are SGHRS and YFSETQ. The CDR3 spells CASSQGHASSYEQYF. The CDR3 DNA reads as TGCGCCAGCAGCCAAGGACACGCGAGCTCCTACGAGCAGTACTTC.

There are many counts of this clonotype. The chain combines TRBV20-1 with TRBJ2-5; 10 bases match TRBD1. CDR1 and CDR2 (germline): DFQATT, SNEGSKA (reference sequence). The V and J ends lost 7 bases and 3 bases, in that order; junction bases with no gene match: 8. This CDR3 is built from 14 residues. The CDR3 region is CSERGDRGKETQYF. In DNA form, the CDR3 reads TGCAGTGAGCGAGGGGACAGGGGAAAAGAGACCCAGTACTTC.

Concerning this clonotype: Since the CDR3 does not end with the conserved phenylalanine or tryptophan, this likely comes from a read error. The chain recombines TRBV7-2 with TRBJ1-3; D unresolved. This CDR3 is 14 amino acids long. Germline-derived CDR1 and CDR2 are SGHTA and FQGNSA. CDR3 sequence reads: CASSLAGDGDTIYL. CDR3 bases: TGTGCCAGCAGCTTAGCTGGGGATGGAGACACCATATATCTT.

The genes are TRBV10-3 and TRBJ2-1; TRBD2 is a possible D gene (5 bases). Trimming took off 5 bases at V and 8 bases at J, with 16 bases between the two ends. The CDR3 has 14 residues. Germline values: CDR1 ENHRY, CDR2 SYGVKD. This CDR3 reads CAISKLTDSDEQFF. CDR3 in DNA: TGTGCCATCAGTAAATTGACGGACTCGGATGAGCAGTTCTTC.

This clonotype was seen a single time. The V gene is TRBV19, the J gene TRBJ2-5; the D gene is possibly TRBD2 (5 bases). CDR1 is LNHDA and CDR2 is SQIVND in the germline V gene (reference sequence). V was cut by 2 bases and J by 9 bases, with 13 bases left in between. The CDR3 loop spans 13 amino acids. CDR3 sequence (DNA): TGTGCCAGTAGTATACGAGGGTATCAGCCCCAGTACTTC. Translation gives CASSIRGYQPQYF.

The chain recombines TRBV20-1 with TRBJ1-2; 9 bases match TRBD1. Germline lookup yields CDR1 DFQATT and CDR2 SNEGSKA (reference sequence). The CDR3 spans 16 residues. V was clipped by 3 bases and J by 4 bases; unmatched bases: 12. The CDR3 DNA follows: TGCAGTGCTAGCGAAAAAAAACAGGGGGCCGGCTATGGCTACACCTTC. This codes for CSASEKKQGAGYGYTF.

V and J are TRBV6-5 and TRBJ2-5; D gene unclear. Trimming shortened V by 4 bases and J by 5 bases, and 17 bases separated the two germline ends. Germline V lookup: CDR1 MNHEY, CDR2 SVGAGI. The CDR3 consists of 15 residues. The CDR3 protein is CASSSPDLGSETQYF. As DNA, the CDR3 is TGTGCCAGCAGTTCCCCCGACCTCGGAAGCGAGACCCAGTACTTC.

This clonotype was counted many times. V usage is TRBV11-3 and J usage is TRBJ1-1; D possibly corresponds to TRBD1 (5 bases). CDR3 length: 15 amino acids. Between the trimmed V and J ends, which lost 5 bases and 10 bases, there was a span of 23 bases. CDR1 and CDR2 from the germline V gene are SGHNT and YENEEA. CDR3 nucleotide sequence: TGTGCCAGCAGCCTAGTCTCCCAGGGACTGCAAGGAGCTTTCTTT. Amino acids: CASSLVSQGLQGAFF.

This clonotype appeared many times. The chain carries TRBV25-1 and TRBJ1-6, with TRBD1 identical over 10 bases. V trimming: 2 bases; J trimming: 5 bases; junction bases outside the gene matches: 12. Germline V lookup: CDR1 MGHDK, CDR2 SYGVNS. The CDR3 runs 19 residues. The CDR3 nucleotides read TGTGCCAGCAGTGAAGGAAGGGACAGGGGCATAATGGATAATTCACCCCTCCACTTT. This sequence encodes CASSEGRDRGIMDNSPLHF.

Comment on this clonotype: A much bigger clone sits one base away, suggesting this may be a read error. This chain uses TRBV20-1 with TRBJ1-1; D might be TRBD1 (6 bases). V lost 4 bases, J lost 11 bases, and 17 bases lay in between. Per germline, CDR1 DFQATT and CDR2 SNEGSKA (reference sequence). This CDR3 spans 12 amino acids. CDR3 nucleotides: TGCAGTGCTATGAGGCCTGGGACAATCGCTTTCTTT. It codes for CSAMRPGTIAFF.

There are many counts of this clonotype. The chain is built from TRBV10-2 and TRBJ2-7, with 8 bases identical to TRBD1. Trimming at V came to 10 bases and at J to 2 bases, leaving 13 bases not matched to a gene. Germline loops: CDR1 WSHSY, CDR2 SAAADI. The CDR3 extends over 15 amino acids. DNA for the CDR3: TGCGCCATCCCACCAAAGGACAGGGCACCCTACGAGCAGTACTTC. It encodes CAIPPKDRAPYEQYF.

This clonotype was counted a few times. As DNA, the CDR3 is TGCAGCGTTGGCTCGATGGGCGGGAGAGGCGCAGATACGCAGTATTTT. Its protein product is CSVGSMGGRGADTQYF. V usage is TRBV29-1 and J usage is TRBJ2-3, with 7 bases fitting TRBD2. The junction had 14 bases not matched to a gene; V was cut back by 4 bases and J by 4 bases. Germline CDR1 reads SQVTM; CDR2 reads ANQGSEA. This CDR3 comprises 16 residues.